This T cell receptor (beta chain) derives from a study of identical twins. Study observations and caveats: Cord blood beta clonotypes present at high abundance carried fewer insertions; no such pattern appeared in memory repertoires.

On this clonotype: Its antigen is currently unknown.

TCRdb re-called the 5' RACE reads with MiXCR, one entry per CDR3 protein. The profile shows hundreds of thousands of distinct CDR3 sequences, roughly 10% of them singletons. The same data also contributed to another study, on yellow fever vaccine responses in identical twins.

The clonotype comes from a woman aged 18-29 years in good health. The sequencing input was CD8+ T cells sorted from blood.

The CDR3 reads CASRDRLNPKNIQYF. CDR3 in DNA: TGTGCCAGCAGAGACAGATTGAATCCCAAAAACATTCAGTACTTC. This chain connects TRBV27 to TRBJ2-4; possibly TRBD1 for D (5 bases). The length of the CDR3 is 15 residues. Germline CDR1 and CDR2: MNHEY and SMNVEV (reference sequence). The V and J ends lost 6 bases and 2 bases respectively, with 14 bases between them.